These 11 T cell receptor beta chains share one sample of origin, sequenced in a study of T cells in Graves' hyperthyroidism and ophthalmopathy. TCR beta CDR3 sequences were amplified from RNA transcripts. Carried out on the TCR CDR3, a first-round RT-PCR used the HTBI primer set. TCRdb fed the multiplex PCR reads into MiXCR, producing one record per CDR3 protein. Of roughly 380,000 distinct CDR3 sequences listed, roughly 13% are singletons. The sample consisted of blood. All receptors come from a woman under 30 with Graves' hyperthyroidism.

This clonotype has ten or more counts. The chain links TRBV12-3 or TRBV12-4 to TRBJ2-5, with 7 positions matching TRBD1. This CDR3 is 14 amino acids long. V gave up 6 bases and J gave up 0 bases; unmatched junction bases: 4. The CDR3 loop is CASRQGQNQETQYF. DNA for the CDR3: TGTGCCAGCAGACAGGGACAGAACCAAGAGACCCAGTACTTC.

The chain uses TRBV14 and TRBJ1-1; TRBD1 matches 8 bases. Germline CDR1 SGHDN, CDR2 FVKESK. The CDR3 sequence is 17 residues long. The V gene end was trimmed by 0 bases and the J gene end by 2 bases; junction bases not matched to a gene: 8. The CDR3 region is CASSQEAGTGYNTEAFF. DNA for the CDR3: TGTGCCAGCAGCCAAGAGGCGGGGACAGGCTATAACACTGAAGCTTTCTTT. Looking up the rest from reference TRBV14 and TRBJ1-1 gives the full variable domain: EAGVTQFPSHSVIEKGQTVTLRCDPISGHDNLYWYRRVMGKEIKFLLHFVKESKQDESGMPNNRFLAERTGGTYSTLKVQPAELEDSGVYFCASSQEAGTGYNTEAFFGQGTRLTVV.

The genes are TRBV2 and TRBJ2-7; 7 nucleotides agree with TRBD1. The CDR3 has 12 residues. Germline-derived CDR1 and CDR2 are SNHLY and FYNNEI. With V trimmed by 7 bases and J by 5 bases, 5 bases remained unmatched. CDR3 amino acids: CASNQGENEQYF. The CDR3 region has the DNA TGTGCCAGCAACCAGGGGGAAAACGAGCAGTACTTC.

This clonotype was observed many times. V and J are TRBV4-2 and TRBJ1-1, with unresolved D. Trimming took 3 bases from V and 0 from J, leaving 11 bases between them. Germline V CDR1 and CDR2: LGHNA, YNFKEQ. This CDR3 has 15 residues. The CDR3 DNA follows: TGTGCCAGCAGCCAGGGTCGGGAAATGAACACTGAAGCTTTCTTT. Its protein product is CASSQGREMNTEAFF.

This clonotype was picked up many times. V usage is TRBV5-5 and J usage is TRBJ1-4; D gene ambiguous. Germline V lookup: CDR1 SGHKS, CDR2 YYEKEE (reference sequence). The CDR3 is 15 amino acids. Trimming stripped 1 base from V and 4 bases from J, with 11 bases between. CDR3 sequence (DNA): TGTGCCAGCAGCTTGAGGCAGACTAATAATGAAAAACTGTTTTTT. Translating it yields CASSLRQTNNEKLFF.

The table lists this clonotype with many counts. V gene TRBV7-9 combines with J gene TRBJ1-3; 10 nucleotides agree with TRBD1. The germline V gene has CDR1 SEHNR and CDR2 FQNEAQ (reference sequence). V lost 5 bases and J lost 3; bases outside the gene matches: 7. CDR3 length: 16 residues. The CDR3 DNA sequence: TGTGCCAGCAGCCCGGGACAGGGGATACTTGGAAACACCATATATTTT. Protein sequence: CASSPGQGILGNTIYF.

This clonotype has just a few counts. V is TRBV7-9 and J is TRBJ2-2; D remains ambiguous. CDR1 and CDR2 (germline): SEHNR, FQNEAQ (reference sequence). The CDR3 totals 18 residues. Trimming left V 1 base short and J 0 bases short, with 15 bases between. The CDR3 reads CASSLVPGETSNTGELFF. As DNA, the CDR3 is TGTGCCAGCAGCTTAGTACCAGGAGAGACCTCGAACACCGGGGAGCTGTTTTTT.

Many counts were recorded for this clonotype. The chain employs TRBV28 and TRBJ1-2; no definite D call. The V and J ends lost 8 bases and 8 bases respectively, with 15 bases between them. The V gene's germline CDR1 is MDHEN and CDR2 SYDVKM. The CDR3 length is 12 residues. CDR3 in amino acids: CASLSTRRGYTF. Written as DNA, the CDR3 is TGTGCCAGCCTATCTACGAGAAGAGGCTACACCTTC.

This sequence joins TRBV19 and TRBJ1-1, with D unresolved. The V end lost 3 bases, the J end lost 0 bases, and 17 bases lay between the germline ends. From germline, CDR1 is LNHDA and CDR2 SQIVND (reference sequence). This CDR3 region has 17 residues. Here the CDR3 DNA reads TGTGCCAGTAGTATCCCCCTCGGCAGGATGATGAACACTGAAGCTTTCTTT. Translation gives CASSIPLGRMMNTEAFF.

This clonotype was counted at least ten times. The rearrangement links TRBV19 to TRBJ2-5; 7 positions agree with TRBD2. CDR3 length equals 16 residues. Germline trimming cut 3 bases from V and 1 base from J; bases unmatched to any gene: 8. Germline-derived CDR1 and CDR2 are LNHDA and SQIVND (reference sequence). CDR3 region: CASSIAPGGAQETQYF. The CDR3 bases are TGTGCCAGTAGTATCGCCCCGGGAGGCGCCCAAGAGACCCAGTACTTC.

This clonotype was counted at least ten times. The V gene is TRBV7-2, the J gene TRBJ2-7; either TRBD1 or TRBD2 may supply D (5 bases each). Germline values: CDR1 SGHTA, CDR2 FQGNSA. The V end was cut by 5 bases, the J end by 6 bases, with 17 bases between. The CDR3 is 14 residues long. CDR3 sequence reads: CASSDGVGRFEQYF. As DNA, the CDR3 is TGTGCCAGCAGCGACGGGGTGGGACGGTTCGAGCAGTACTTC.